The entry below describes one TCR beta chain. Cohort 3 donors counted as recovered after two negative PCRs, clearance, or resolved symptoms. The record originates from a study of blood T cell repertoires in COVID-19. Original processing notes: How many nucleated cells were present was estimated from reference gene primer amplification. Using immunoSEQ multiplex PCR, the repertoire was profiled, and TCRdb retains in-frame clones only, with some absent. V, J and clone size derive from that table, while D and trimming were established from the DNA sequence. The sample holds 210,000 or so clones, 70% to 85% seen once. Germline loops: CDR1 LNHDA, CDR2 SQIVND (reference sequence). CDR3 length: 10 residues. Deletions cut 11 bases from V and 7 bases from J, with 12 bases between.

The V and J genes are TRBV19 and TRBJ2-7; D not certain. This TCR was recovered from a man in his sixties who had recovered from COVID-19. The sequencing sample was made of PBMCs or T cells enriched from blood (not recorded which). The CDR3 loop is CASRGREQYF. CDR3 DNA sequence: TGTGCCTCTCGAGGCCGAGAGCAGTACTTC.